This TCR beta chain was sequenced for a study of beta chain features in type 1 diabetes. General observations from the study: In all four CD4+ subsets, TCRB CDR3 length was significantly, moderately reduced in type 1 diabetes.

Every bit of the isolated RNA underwent reverse transcription, so sequencing read expressed TCRB transcripts. Clones were sequenced by immunoSEQ multiplex PCR, and TCRdb holds only the in-frame ones, with some missing. This sample carries approximately 170,000 clones, 63% of them seen once, and the ten largest clones take about 0.1%. This clone has just a few counts. Its specificity is not known. This CDR3 region has 11 residues. V dropped 2 bases and J dropped 4 bases, with 4 bases sitting between them. Germline CDR1 is SQVTM and CDR2 is ANQGSEA. The origin of this receptor is a man aged 30 to 45 with type 1 diabetes. This chain joins TRBV29-1 and TRBJ2-3; D is uncertain. The specimen sequenced was naive CD4+ T cells from blood. The CDR3: CSVEKADTQYF. The CDR3 coding sequence is TGCAGCGTTGAAAAGGCAGATACGCAGTATTTT.